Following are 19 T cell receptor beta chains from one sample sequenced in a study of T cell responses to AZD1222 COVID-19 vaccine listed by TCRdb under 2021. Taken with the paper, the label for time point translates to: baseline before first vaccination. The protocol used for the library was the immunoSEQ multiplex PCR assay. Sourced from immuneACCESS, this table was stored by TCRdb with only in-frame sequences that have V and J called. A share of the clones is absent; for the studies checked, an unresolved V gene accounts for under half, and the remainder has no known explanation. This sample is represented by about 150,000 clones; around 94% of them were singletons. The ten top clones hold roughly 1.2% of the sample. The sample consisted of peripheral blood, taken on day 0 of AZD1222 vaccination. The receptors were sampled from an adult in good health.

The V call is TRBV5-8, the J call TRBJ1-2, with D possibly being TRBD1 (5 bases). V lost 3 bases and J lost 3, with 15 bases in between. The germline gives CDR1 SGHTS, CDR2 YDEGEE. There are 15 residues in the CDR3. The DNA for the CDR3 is TGTGCCAGCAGCTCCGAGAGAAGGGGTTACTATGGCTACACCTTC. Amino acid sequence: CASSSERRGYYGYTF.

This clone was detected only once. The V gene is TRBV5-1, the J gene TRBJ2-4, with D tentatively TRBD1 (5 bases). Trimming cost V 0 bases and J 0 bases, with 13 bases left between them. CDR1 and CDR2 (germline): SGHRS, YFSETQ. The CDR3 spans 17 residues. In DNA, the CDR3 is TGCGCCAGCAGCTTGGGGGAAACAGGCGGAGCCAAAAACATTCAGTACTTC. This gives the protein CASSLGETGGAKNIQYF.

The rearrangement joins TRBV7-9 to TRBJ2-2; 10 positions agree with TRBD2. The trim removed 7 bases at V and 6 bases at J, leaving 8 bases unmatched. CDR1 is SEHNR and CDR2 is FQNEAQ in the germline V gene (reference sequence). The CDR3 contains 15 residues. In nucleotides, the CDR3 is TGTGCCAGCATCTTGACTAGCGGGCTGGCCGGGGAGCTGTTTTTT. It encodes CASILTSGLAGELFF.

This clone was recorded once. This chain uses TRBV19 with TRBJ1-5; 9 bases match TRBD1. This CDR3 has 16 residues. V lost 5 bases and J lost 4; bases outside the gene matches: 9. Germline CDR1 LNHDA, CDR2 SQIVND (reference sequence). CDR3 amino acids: CASSWDRESPNQPQHF. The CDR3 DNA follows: TGTGCCAGTAGTTGGGACAGGGAATCCCCTAATCAGCCCCAGCATTTT.

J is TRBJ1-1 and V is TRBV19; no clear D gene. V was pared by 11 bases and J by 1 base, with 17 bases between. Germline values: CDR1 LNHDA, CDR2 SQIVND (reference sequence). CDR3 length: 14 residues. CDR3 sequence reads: CAGPPTWRNTEAFF. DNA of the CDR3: TGTGCCGGGCCCCCCACGTGGCGGAACACTGAAGCTTTCTTT.

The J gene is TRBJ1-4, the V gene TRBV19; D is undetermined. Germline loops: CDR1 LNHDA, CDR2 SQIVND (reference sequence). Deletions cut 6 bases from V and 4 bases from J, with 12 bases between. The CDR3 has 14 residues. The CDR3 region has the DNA TGTGCCAGTAGGAAGACGGTGAATAATGAAAAACTGTTTTTT. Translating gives CASRKTVNNEKLFF.

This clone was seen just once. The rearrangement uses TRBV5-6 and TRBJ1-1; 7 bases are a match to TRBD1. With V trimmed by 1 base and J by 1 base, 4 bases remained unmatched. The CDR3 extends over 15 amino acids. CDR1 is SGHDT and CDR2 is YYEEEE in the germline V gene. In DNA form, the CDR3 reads TGTGCCAGCAGCTTGTTAGCAGGGGGGAACACTGAAGCTTTCTTT. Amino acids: CASSLLAGGNTEAFF.

CDR3 loop: CASSFSGTGGTEAFF. The CDR3 DNA reads as TGTGCCAGCAGCTTTTCCGGGACAGGGGGCACTGAAGCTTTCTTT. This rearrangement joins TRBV7-8 to TRBJ1-1, with 11 bases lining up with TRBD1. The CDR3 spans 15 residues. The J segment lost 4 bases and the V segment lost 3 bases, leaving 4 bases of the junction unmatched. The germline V gene has CDR1 SGHVS and CDR2 FQNEAQ.

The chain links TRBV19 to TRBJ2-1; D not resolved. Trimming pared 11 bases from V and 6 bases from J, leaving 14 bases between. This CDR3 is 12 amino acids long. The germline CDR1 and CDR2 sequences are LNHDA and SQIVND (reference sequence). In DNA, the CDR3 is TGTGCCTCCGTTGGGGAACTCAATGAGCAGTTCTTC. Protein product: CASVGELNEQFF.

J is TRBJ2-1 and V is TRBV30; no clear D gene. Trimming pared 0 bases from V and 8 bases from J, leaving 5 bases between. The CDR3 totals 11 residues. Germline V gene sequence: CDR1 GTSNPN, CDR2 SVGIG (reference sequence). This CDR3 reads CAWSVRDEQFF. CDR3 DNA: TGTGCCTGGAGTGTTAGGGATGAGCAGTTCTTC.

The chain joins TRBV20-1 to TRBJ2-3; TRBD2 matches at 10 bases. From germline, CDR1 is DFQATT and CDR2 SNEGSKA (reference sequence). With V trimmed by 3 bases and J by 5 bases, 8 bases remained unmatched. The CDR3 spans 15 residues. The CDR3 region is CSASAAGGPGDTQYF. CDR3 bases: TGCAGTGCTAGTGCAGCGGGGGGGCCGGGAGATACGCAGTATTTT.

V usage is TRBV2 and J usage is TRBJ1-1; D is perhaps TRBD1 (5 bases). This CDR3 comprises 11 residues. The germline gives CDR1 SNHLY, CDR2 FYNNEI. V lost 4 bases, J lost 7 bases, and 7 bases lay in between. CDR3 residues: CASSVRGEAFF. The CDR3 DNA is TGTGCCAGCAGTGTGAGGGGTGAAGCTTTCTTT.

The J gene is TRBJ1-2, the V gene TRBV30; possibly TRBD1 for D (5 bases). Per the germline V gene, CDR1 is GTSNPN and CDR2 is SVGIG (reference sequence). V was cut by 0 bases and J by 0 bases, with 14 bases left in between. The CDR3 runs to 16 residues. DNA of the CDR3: TGTGCCTGGAGTGTATGGTGGGCAGGGTCTAACTATGGCTACACCTTC. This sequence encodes CAWSVWWAGSNYGYTF.

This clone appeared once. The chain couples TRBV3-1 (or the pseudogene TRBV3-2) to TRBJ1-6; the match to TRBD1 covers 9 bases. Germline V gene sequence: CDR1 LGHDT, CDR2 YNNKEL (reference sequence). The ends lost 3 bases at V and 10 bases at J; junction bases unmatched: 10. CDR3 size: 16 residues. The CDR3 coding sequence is TGTGCCAGCAGCCATGCCGGGACAGGGCGAAACTCACCCCTCCACTTT. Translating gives CASSHAGTGRNSPLHF.

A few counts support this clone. The CDR3 loop is CASTPASEGIHEQYV. In DNA, the CDR3 is TGTGCCAGCACCCCGGCTAGCGAGGGGATCCACGAGCAGTACGTC. The chain employs TRBV28 and TRBJ2-7; D is perhaps TRBD2 (6 bases). Trimming took off 7 bases at V and 5 bases at J, with 21 bases between the two ends. This CDR3 comprises 15 residues. Germline loops: CDR1 MDHEN, CDR2 SYDVKM.

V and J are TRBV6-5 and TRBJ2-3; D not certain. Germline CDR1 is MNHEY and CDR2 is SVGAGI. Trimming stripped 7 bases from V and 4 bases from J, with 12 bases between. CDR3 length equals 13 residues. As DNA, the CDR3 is TGTGCCAGCACAACGACTGGGTCAGATACGCAGTATTTT. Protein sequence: CASTTTGSDTQYF.

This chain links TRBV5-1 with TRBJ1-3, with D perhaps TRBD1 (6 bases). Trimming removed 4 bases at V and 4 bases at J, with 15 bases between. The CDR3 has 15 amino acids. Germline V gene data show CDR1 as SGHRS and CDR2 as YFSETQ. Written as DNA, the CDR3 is TGCGCCAGCAGCCGAGGGGGGAACTACGGAAACACCATATATTTT. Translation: CASSRGGNYGNTIYF. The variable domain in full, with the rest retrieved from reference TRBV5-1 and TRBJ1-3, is KAGVTQTPRYLIKTRGQQVTLSCSPISGHRSVSWYQQTPGQGLQFLFEYFSETQRNKGNFPGRFSGRQFSNSRSEMNVSTLELGDSALYLCASSRGGNYGNTIYFGEGSWLTVV.

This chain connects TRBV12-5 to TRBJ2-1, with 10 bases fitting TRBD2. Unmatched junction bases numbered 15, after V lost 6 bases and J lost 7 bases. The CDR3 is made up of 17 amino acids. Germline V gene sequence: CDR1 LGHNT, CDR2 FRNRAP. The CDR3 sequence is CASGHYRTSGVLNEQFF. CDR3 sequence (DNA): TGTGCTAGTGGCCATTACCGCACTAGCGGGGTTTTAAATGAGCAGTTCTTC.

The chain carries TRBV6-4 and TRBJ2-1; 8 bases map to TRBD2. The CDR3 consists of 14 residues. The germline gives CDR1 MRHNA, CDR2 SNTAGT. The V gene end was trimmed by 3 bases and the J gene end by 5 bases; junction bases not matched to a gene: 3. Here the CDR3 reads CASSDSGIHNEQFF. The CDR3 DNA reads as TGTGCCAGCAGTGATAGCGGGATTCACAATGAGCAGTTCTTC.